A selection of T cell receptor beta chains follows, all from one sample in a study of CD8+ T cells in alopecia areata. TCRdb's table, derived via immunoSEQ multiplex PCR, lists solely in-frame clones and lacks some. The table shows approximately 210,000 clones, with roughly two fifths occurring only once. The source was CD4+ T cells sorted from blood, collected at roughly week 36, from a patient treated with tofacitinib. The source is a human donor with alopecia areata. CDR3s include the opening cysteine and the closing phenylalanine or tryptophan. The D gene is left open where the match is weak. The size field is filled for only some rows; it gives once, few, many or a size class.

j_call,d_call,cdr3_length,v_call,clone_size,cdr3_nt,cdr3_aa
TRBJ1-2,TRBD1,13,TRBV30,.,TGTGCCTGGGTCCCCGGGACAGCCTATGGCTACACCTTC,CAWVPGTAYGYTF
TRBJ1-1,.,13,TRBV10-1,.,TGCGCCAGCAGTTCAGGGCTCGACACTGAAGCTTTCTTT,CASSSGLDTEAFF
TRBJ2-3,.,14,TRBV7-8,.,TGTGCCAGCAACTACTATATAGGGGGAGATACGCAGTATTTT,CASNYYIGGDTQYF
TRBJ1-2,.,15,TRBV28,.,TGTGCCAGCAATATAAGTAGACGGATTCGCTATGGCTACACCTTC,CASNISRRIRYGYTF
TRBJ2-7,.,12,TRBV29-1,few,TGCAGCGTTTCCTCCCCGGGCAACGAGCAGTACTTC,CSVSSPGNEQYF
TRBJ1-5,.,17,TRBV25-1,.,TGTGCCAGCAGTGATTCTGGGGGGGGCACGAGCAATCAGCCCCAGCATTTT,CASSDSGGGTSNQPQHF
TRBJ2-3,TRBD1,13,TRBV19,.,TGTGCCAGTAGTTCACAGGGGAGCGGTACGCAGTATTTT,CASSSQGSGTQYF
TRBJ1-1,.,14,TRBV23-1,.,TGCGCCAGCAGTCCAGGCCAGTTGAACACTGAAGCTTTCTTT,CASSPGQLNTEAFF
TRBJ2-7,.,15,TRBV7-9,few,TGTGCCAGCAGCTCGGACCGGGACAAGGCCTACGAGCAGTACTTC,CASSSDRDKAYEQYF
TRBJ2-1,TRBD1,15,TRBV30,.,TGTGCCTGGGTTCCCGGGACAGGGGTGGATAATGAGCAGTTCTTC,CAWVPGTGVDNEQFF
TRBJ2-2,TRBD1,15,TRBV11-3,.,TGTGCCAGCAGCCCCCGACAGGGTAGCACCGGGGAGCTGTTTTTT,CASSPRQGSTGELFF
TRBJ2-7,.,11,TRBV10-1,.,TGCGCCAGCAGTGCGGGTAACGAGCAGTACTTC,CASSAGNEQYF
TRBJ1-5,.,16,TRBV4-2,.,TGTGCCAGCAGCCAAGAAGTATCGGGGGGAAATCAGCCCCAGCATTTT,CASSQEVSGGNQPQHF
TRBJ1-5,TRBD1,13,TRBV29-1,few,TGCAGCGTTGGGACAGGGGTAGGTCAGCCCCAGCATTTT,CSVGTGVGQPQHF
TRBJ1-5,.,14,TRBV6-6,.,TGTGCCAGCAGTCTTCCGGCAGCGGATCAGCCCCAGCATTTT,CASSLPAADQPQHF
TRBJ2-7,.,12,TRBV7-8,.,TGTGCCAGCAGCCCCAGCTCCTACGAGCAGTACTTC,CASSPSSYEQYF
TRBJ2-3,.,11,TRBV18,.,TGTGCCAGCTCGTTCACAGATACGCAGTATTTT,CASSFTDTQYF
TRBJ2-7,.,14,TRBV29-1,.,TGCAGCGTTGAAGCAGGGGTGAATTCCTACGAGCAGTACTTC,CSVEAGVNSYEQYF
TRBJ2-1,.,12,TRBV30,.,TGTGCCTGGCAGGGTGCCTACAATGAGCAGTTCTTC,CAWQGAYNEQFF
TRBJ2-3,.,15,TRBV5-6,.,TGTGCCAGCAGCCGGCATCTCGGGTACCAAGATACGCAGTATTTT,CASSRHLGYQDTQYF
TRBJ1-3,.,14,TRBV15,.,TGTGCCACCCAGGGGTTTGGCTCTGGAAACACCATATATTTT,CATQGFGSGNTIYF
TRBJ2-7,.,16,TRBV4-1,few,TGCGCCAGCAGCCAGGAAGGGACGGGCATCATCTACGAGCAGTACTTC,CASSQEGTGIIYEQYF
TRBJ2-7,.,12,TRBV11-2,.,TGTGCCAGCAGAGGCGGGTCCTACGAGCAGTACTTC,CASRGGSYEQYF
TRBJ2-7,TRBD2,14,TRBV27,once,TGTGCCAGCAGGCGGGGACTAGCGAGCCACGAGCAGTACTTC,CASRRGLASHEQYF
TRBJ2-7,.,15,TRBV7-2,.,TGTGCCAGCAGCTACAGCCGTGATCGTGCCTACGAGCAGTACTTC,CASSYSRDRAYEQYF
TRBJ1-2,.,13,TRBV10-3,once,TGTGCCATCAGCTACAGGGAGGGAGAGGGCTACACCTTC,CAISYREGEGYTF
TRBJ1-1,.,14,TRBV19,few,TGTGCCAGTAGTATTGCAAAGGGTTGGACTGAAGCTTTCTTT,CASSIAKGWTEAFF
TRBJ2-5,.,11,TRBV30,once,TGTGCCTGCCAGGGGATCGAGACCCAGTACTTC,CACQGIETQYF
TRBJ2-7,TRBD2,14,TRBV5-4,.,TGTGCCAGCAGCTCGTTAGCGGGATCCTACGAGCAGTACTTC,CASSSLAGSYEQYF
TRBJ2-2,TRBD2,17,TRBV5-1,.,TGCGCCACGGGCCGGCTAGCGGGAGACGGGGACACCGGGGAGCTGTTTTTT,CATGRLAGDGDTGELFF
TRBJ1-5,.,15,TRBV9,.,TGTGCCAGCAGCCTCCTTGGGACTCCAGATCAGCCCCAGCATTTT,CASSLLGTPDQPQHF
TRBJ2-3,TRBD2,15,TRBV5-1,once,TGCGCCAGCAGCTTGGCTGGGGCGGGAGCAGATACGCAGTATTTT,CASSLAGAGADTQYF
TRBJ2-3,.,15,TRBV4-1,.,TGCGCCAGCAGCCAAGAAGGAAATCAGGGGGGGACGCAGTATTTT,CASSQEGNQGGTQYF
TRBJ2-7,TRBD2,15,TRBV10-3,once,TGTGCCATCAGTGAGTTGGCGGGAGTGTCCTACGAGCAGTACTTC,CAISELAGVSYEQYF
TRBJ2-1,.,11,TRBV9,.,TGTGCCAGCAGCGTACGGGATGAGCAGTTCTTC,CASSVRDEQFF
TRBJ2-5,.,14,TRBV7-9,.,TGTGCCAGCGTCCTCATCGCAGGAGAAGAGACCCAGTACTTC,CASVLIAGEETQYF
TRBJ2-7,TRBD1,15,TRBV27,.,TGTGCCAGCAATCGAATCGGGACAGGGTTCGGCGAGCAGTACTTC,CASNRIGTGFGEQYF
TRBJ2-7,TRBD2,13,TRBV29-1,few,TGCAGCGCACTAGCGGGAGGGATGTACGAGCAGTACTTC,CSALAGGMYEQYF
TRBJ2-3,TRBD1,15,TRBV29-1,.,TGCAGCGTTGATCCCCAGGGGGCTAGCACAGATACGCAGTATTTT,CSVDPQGASTDTQYF
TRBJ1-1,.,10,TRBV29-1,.,TGCAGCGTCGGCCGGGACGAAGCTTTCTTT,CSVGRDEAFF
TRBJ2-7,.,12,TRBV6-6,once,TGTGCCAGCGGAGATTTCAGCTACGAGCAGTACTTC,CASGDFSYEQYF
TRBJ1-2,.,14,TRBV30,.,TGTGCCTGGAGTGTACAATCTGGGACGGGTGGCCACACCTTC,CAWSVQSGTGGHTF
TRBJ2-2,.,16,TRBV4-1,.,TGCGCCAGCAGCCAAGATTCAGCGGGTCGAACCGGGGAGCTGTTTTTT,CASSQDSAGRTGELFF
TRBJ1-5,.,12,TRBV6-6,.,TGTGCCAGCAGTTACTCTGATATGGTCCAGCATTTT,CASSYSDMVQHF
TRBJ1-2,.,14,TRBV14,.,TGTGCCAGCAGCCAAGGGCGTCCAAGCTATGGCTACACCTTC,CASSQGRPSYGYTF
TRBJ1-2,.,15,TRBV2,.,TGTGCCAGCAGTGAACTCAGGGCCTCCCTCTATGGCTACACCTTC,CASSELRASLYGYTF
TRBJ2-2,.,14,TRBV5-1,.,TGCGCCAGCAGCTTGGTCGGGATCACCGGGGAGCTGTTTTTT,CASSLVGITGELFF
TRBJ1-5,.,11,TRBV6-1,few,TGTGCCAGCACCCGAGGGGGGCCCCAGCATTTT,CASTRGGPQHF
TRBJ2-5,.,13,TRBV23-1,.,TGCGCCAGCACCCCGGACTATCGGGAGACCCAGTACTTC,CASTPDYRETQYF
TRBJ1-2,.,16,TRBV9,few,TGTGCCAGCAGCGCCAGCGGAACCCCGCGGAATGTAGGCTACACCTTC,CASSASGTPRNVGYTF
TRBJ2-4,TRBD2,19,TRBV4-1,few,TGCGCCAGCAGCTACAGCTCCGGGACTAGCGGGAGGGCCTGGAACATTCAGTACTTC,CASSYSSGTSGRAWNIQYF
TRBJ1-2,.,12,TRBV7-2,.,TGTGCCAGCAGCTTCACACCCGAGGGCTACACCTTC,CASSFTPEGYTF
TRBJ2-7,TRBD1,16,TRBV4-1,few,TGCGCCAGCAGCCCCAATTCACAGGGGCCATACCCCGAGCAGTACTTC,CASSPNSQGPYPEQYF
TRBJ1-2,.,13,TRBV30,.,TGTGCCTGGAGTGTAGAAAGCGGGAATGGCTACACCTTC,CAWSVESGNGYTF
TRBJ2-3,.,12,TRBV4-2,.,TGTGCCAGCAGCCTGTCGACCTATACGCAGTATTTT,CASSLSTYTQYF
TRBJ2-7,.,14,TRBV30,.,TGTGCCTGGAGGATGAGAGGAGGCAGCTACGAGCAGTACTTC,CAWRMRGGSYEQYF
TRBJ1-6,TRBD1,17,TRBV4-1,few,TGCGCCAGCAGCGGTGGGACAGGGGAGTCCTATAATTCACCCCTCCACTTT,CASSGGTGESYNSPLHF
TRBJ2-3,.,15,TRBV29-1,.,TGCAGCGTTGAATACGGGAAAGGGGTGACAGATACGCAGTATTTT,CSVEYGKGVTDTQYF
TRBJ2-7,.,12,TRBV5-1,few,TGCGCCAGCAGCTTTACTAGATCCGAGCAGTACTTC,CASSFTRSEQYF
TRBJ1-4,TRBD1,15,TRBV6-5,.,TGTGCCAGCAGATTACAGGGGATGGGGGATGAAAAACTGTTTTTT,CASRLQGMGDEKLFF